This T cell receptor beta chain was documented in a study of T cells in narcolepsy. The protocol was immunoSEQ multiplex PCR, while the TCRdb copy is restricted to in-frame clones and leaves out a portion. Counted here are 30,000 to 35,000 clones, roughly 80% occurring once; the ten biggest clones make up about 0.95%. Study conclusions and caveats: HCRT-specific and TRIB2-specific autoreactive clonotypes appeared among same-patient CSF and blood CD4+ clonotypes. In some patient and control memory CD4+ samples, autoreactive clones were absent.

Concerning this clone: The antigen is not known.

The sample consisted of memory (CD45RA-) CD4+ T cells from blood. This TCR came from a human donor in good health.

The CDR3, as DNA: TGTGCCAGCAGCCAAGGCGCAGGCCTGGAGACCCAGTACTTC. Residues: CASSQGAGLETQYF. This rearrangement joins TRBV28 to TRBJ2-5; no clear D. The V end lost 6 bases, the J end lost 5 bases, and 16 bases lay between the germline ends. The CDR3 contains 14 residues. Germline V gives CDR1 MDHEN, CDR2 SYDVKM.